This passage covers 26 T cell receptor beta chains from one sample sequenced in a study of shared clonotypes between healthy human individuals. This table comes from immunoSEQ multiplex PCR, and its TCRdb copy is limited to in-frame clones, with some not included. The sample holds more than 2 million clones; roughly 96% are singletons and the top ten take approximately 0.13%. The source material was naive CD4+ T cells sorted from blood. The subset here: CD45RA+ positively selected. The receptors were sampled from a man between 18 and 29 years old in good health.

This clone was seen a single time. V is TRBV11-2 and J is TRBJ2-7; TRBD1 aligns across 12 bases. The CDR3 is made up of 15 amino acids. CDR1 and CDR2 (germline): SGHAT, FQNNGV. V lost 6 bases, J lost 7 bases, and 10 bases stayed unmatched. The CDR3 is CASRAPGQGAGEQYF. The CDR3 nucleotides are TGTGCCAGCAGAGCGCCGGGACAGGGGGCTGGGGAGCAGTACTTC.

The gene calls are TRBV5-1 and TRBJ2-5; D possibly corresponds to TRBD1 (5 bases). The germline V gene has CDR1 SGHRS and CDR2 YFSETQ. Trimming removed 0 bases from V and 5 bases from J, with 14 bases in between. This CDR3 region has 15 residues. The CDR3 loop reads CASSLAGPRRETQYF. CDR3 sequence (DNA): TGCGCCAGCAGCTTGGCAGGGCCCCGCAGGGAGACCCAGTACTTC.

The CDR3 region is CASSLRQPTTVSSGNTIYF. The CDR3 DNA reads as TGTGCCAGCAGCTTAAGACAGCCGACTACCGTTTCCTCTGGAAACACCATATATTTT. The chain employs TRBV7-8 and TRBJ1-3; perhaps TRBD1 as D (5 bases). The CDR3 extends over 19 amino acids. Germline lookup yields CDR1 SGHVS and CDR2 FQNEAQ. Trimming took off 2 bases at V and 0 bases at J, with 20 bases between the two ends.

The chain has TRBV2 and TRBJ2-5, with TRBD2 matching over 14 bases. This CDR3 spans 15 amino acids. With V trimmed by 4 bases and J by 2 bases, 0 bases remained unmatched. CDR1 SNHLY and CDR2 FYNNEI come from the germline V gene. CDR3 sequence: CASSGTSGRQETQYF. The CDR3 DNA reads as TGTGCCAGCAGTGGGACTAGCGGGAGGCAAGAGACCCAGTACTTC.

The chain links TRBV7-9 to TRBJ2-7; 9 bases agree with TRBD2. With V trimmed by 6 bases and J by 2 bases, 14 bases remained unmatched. Germline lookup yields CDR1 SEHNR and CDR2 FQNEAQ (reference sequence). The CDR3 runs 17 residues. The chain's CDR3 is CASSSQLTSGRTYEQYF. CDR3 coding DNA: TGTGCCAGCAGTTCGCAGCTCACTAGCGGGCGTACCTACGAGCAGTACTTC.

J is TRBJ2-7 and V is TRBV7-2, with D perhaps TRBD2 (6 bases). From germline, CDR1 is SGHTA and CDR2 FQGNSA. The V and J ends lost 6 bases and 1 base respectively, with 10 bases between them. The length of the CDR3 is 13 residues. The CDR3 nucleotides read TGTGCCAGCAGACGAGCGGGTTCCTACGAGCAGTACTTC. Translating gives CASRRAGSYEQYF.

The chain has TRBV9 and TRBJ1-2, with D perhaps TRBD1 (6 bases). Deletions cut 3 bases from V and 4 bases from J, with 19 bases between. The CDR3 is 16 residues long. CDR1 SGDLS and CDR2 YYNGEE come from the germline V gene. DNA of the CDR3: TGTGCCAGCAGCGGCGAACTACGGGACACCTTCTATGGCTACACCTTC. Translation gives CASSGELRDTFYGYTF.

The rearrangement joins TRBV7-2 to TRBJ1-1; D is ambiguous. V lost 1 base, J lost 8 bases, and 11 bases lay in between. CDR3 length: 13 amino acids. Germline CDR1 SGHTA, CDR2 FQGNSA. As DNA, the CDR3 is TGTGCCAGCAGCTTAGTAGGGCAATCAGAAGCTTTCTTT. Amino acid sequence: CASSLVGQSEAFF.

The chain uses TRBV5-1 and TRBJ1-4; 9 positions match TRBD1. This CDR3 has 15 amino acids. The V and J ends lost 0 bases and 6 bases, in that order; junction bases with no gene match: 3. Germline CDR1 SGHRS, CDR2 YFSETQ. The CDR3 DNA reads as TGCGCCAGCAGCTTGGCGGGACAGGGACATGAAAAACTGTTTTTT. Its protein is CASSLAGQGHEKLFF.

This chain links TRBV5-6 with TRBJ2-3, with 12 bases lining up with TRBD1. Germline CDR1 and CDR2: SGHDT and YYEEEE. This CDR3 is 16 amino acids long. The V gene end was trimmed by 5 bases and the J gene end by 3 bases; junction bases not matched to a gene: 7. The CDR3 here is CASRPMGQGATDTQYF. CDR3 DNA: TGTGCCAGCAGACCGATGGGACAGGGGGCGACAGATACGCAGTATTTT.

This sequence joins TRBV11-1 and TRBJ2-1, with 7 bases aligning to TRBD1. Per germline, CDR1 SGHAT and CDR2 FQDESV (reference sequence). The junction had 15 bases not matched to a gene; V was cut back by 5 bases and J by 8 bases. The CDR3 runs 16 residues. Here the CDR3 reads CASSNRGGPLSDEQFF. The CDR3 coding sequence is TGTGCCAGCAGCAACAGAGGGGGCCCTTTGTCCGATGAGCAGTTCTTC.

The chain recombines TRBV27 with TRBJ2-6; no clear D gene. This CDR3 comprises 17 residues. Germline values: CDR1 MNHEY, CDR2 SMNVEV (reference sequence). Trimming cost V 6 bases and J 0 bases, with 15 bases left between them. The CDR3 DNA sequence: TGTGCCAGCAGCCTCATGCCCAGGACCTCTGGGGCCAACGTCCTGACTTTC. Translation gives CASSLMPRTSGANVLTF.

A single count supports this clone. J is TRBJ2-1 and V is TRBV5-1, with unresolved D. The CDR3 is made up of 12 amino acids. V was shortened by 4 bases and J by 5 bases, with 7 bases between the two germline ends. Germline CDR1 is SGHRS and CDR2 is YFSETQ. In nucleotides, the CDR3 is TGCGCCAGCAGCAGGGCCGACAATGAGCAGTTCTTC. Translating gives CASSRADNEQFF.

This clone has only one observation. This rearrangement joins TRBV30 to TRBJ1-4, with D maybe TRBD1 (6 bases). Trimming took off 2 bases at V and 8 bases at J, with 21 bases between the two ends. Germline CDR1 and CDR2: GTSNPN and SVGIG (reference sequence). The CDR3 is 16 amino acids. CDR3 sequence: CAWSLSKTGEGEKLFF. In DNA, the CDR3 is TGTGCCTGGAGTCTCTCCAAGACAGGCGAGGGCGAAAAACTGTTTTTT.

This clone was seen a single time. V and J are TRBV5-6 and TRBJ1-5; D remains ambiguous. V lost 2 bases and J 2 bases, leaving 5 bases between the germline ends. The CDR3 sequence is 13 residues long. The germline gives CDR1 SGHDT, CDR2 YYEEEE. This chain's CDR3 is CASSFWGNQPQHF. The CDR3 DNA sequence: TGTGCCAGCAGCTTTTGGGGCAATCAGCCCCAGCATTTT.

The chain combines TRBV9 with TRBJ1-5; D is unclear. Deletions cut 0 bases from V and 9 bases from J, with 19 bases between. Germline lookup yields CDR1 SGDLS and CDR2 YYNGEE. The CDR3 is 16 residues long. The CDR3 DNA is TGTGCCAGCAGCGTAGCTGACGGCGGGCCCCTAGGGCCCCAGCATTTT. It translates to CASSVADGGPLGPQHF.

The CDR3 loop is CASSLNRAHTEAFF. The CDR3 DNA follows: TGTGCCAGCAGTTTAAACAGGGCCCACACTGAAGCTTTCTTT. The rearrangement uses TRBV27 and TRBJ1-1; D may be TRBD1 (6 bases). The germline V gene has CDR1 MNHEY and CDR2 SMNVEV (reference sequence). The ends were cut back, 2 bases at V and 3 bases at J, with 10 bases in the middle. The CDR3 consists of 14 residues.

V gene TRBV7-9 combines with J gene TRBJ1-5; maybe TRBD1 (6 bases). V was clipped by 1 base and J by 5 bases, with 12 bases between them. The germline CDR1 and CDR2 sequences are SEHNR and FQNEAQ (reference sequence). The CDR3 spans 15 residues. CDR3 loop: CASSLGQAVDQPQHF. In DNA, the CDR3 is TGTGCCAGCAGCTTAGGACAGGCAGTAGATCAGCCCCAGCATTTT.

This chain links TRBV28 with TRBJ1-1; a weak D match, TRBD1 (5 bases). From germline, CDR1 is MDHEN and CDR2 SYDVKM. V was trimmed by 11 bases and J by 0 bases, leaving 13 bases between them. CDR3 length: 13 amino acids. The CDR3 region has the DNA TGTGCCGCCCGGGGGACGGTGAACACTGAAGCTTTCTTT. The encoded protein is CAARGTVNTEAFF.

This sequence joins TRBV10-2 and TRBJ2-1; no definite D call. The CDR3 spans 11 residues. Looked up from germline, CDR1 is WSHSY and CDR2 is SAAADI. Trimming took 8 bases from V and 5 from J, leaving 7 bases between them. The CDR3 loop reads CASWVNNEQFF. The CDR3 bases are TGCGCCAGCTGGGTGAACAATGAGCAGTTCTTC.

This clone was recorded only once. V gene TRBV30 combines with J gene TRBJ1-1; TRBD1 matches at 7 bases. Trimming removed 7 bases from V and 1 base from J; junction bases left unmatched: 15. The V gene's germline CDR1 is GTSNPN and CDR2 SVGIG (reference sequence). There are 16 residues in the CDR3. Written as DNA, the CDR3 is TGTGCCTTCTCCCCCCAATCCCGACAGGGGAACACTGAAGCTTTCTTT. Amino acids: CAFSPQSRQGNTEAFF.

This clone was observed a single time. The CDR3 sequence is CASSQAAGVDNEQYF. The CDR3 DNA reads as TGCGCCAGCAGCCAAGCTGCAGGGGTCGACAACGAGCAGTACTTC. This chain joins TRBV4-1 and TRBJ2-7; D is possibly TRBD1 (6 bases). The CDR3 is 15 amino acids. V lost 1 base to trimming and J lost 5 bases, with 15 bases between them. Germline V gene lookup returns CDR1 MGHRA and CDR2 YSYEKL.

V is TRBV29-1 and J is TRBJ2-2; 12 positions match TRBD2. CDR1 SQVTM and CDR2 ANQGSEA come from the germline V gene. This CDR3 region has 14 residues. Losses at the gene ends were 4 bases for V and 4 bases for J; bases not matched to a gene: 1. The CDR3 protein is CSVATSGGTGELFF. Written as DNA, the CDR3 is TGCAGCGTTGCGACTAGCGGGGGCACCGGGGAGCTGTTTTTT.

The chain uses TRBV5-1 and TRBJ1-4; no definite D call. This CDR3 has 17 amino acids. CDR1 and CDR2 from the germline V gene are SGHRS and YFSETQ. The ends were cut back, 5 bases at V and 2 bases at J, with 19 bases in the middle. The CDR3 coding sequence is TGCGCCAGCAGTCAATGGGCCCCGCCAGCTACTAATGAAAAACTGTTTTTT. It is translated as CASSQWAPPATNEKLFF.

This chain joins TRBV15 and TRBJ1-4, with no clear D. Germline V CDR1 and CDR2: LNHNV, YYDKDF (reference sequence). Trimming removed 1 base from V and 4 bases from J, with 13 bases in between. This CDR3 has 16 residues. In DNA form, the CDR3 reads TGTGCCACCAGCAGAGCCGCCGGGATATATAATGAAAAACTGTTTTTT. Translation gives CATSRAAGIYNEKLFF.

J is TRBJ2-2 and V is TRBV19, with 8 positions matching TRBD1. The CDR3 sequence is 15 residues long. Trimming at V came to 7 bases and at J to 5 bases, leaving 9 bases not matched to a gene. The germline V gene encodes CDR1 LNHDA and CDR2 SQIVND (reference sequence). Here the CDR3 DNA reads TGTGCCAGTACCTCCCGGGACAGGATTACCGGGGAGCTGTTTTTT. This gives the protein CASTSRDRITGELFF. Full variable domain (rest looked up from reference TRBV19 and TRBJ2-2): DGGITQSPKYLFRKEGQNVTLSCEQNLNHDAMYWYRQDPGQGLRLIYYSQIVNDFQKGDIAEGYSVSREKKESFPLTVTSAQKNPTAFYLCASTSRDRITGELFFGEGSRLTVL.